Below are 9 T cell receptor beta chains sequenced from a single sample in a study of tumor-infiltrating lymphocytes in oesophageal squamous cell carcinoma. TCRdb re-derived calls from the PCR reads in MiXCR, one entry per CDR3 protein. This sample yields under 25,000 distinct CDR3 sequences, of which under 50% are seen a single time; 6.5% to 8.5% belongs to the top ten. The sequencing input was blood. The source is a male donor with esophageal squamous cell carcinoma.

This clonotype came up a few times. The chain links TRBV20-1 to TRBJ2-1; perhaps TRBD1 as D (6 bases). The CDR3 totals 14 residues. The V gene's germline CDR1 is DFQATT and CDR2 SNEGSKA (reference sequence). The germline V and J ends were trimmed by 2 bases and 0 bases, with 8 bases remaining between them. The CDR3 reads CSARQGSSYNEQFF. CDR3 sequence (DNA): TGCAGTGCTAGACAGGGGAGCTCCTACAATGAGCAGTTCTTC.

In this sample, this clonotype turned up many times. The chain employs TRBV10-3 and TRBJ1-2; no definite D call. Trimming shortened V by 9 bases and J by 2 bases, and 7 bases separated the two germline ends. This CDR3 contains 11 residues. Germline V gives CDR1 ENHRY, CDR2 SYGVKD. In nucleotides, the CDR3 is TGTGCCATTCCTGGAAACTATGGCTACACCTTC. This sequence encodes CAIPGNYGYTF.

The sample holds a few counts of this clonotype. The CDR3 loop reads CASSRTSGIESYNEQFF. DNA of the CDR3: TGTGCCAGCAGCCGGACTAGCGGGATTGAGTCCTACAATGAGCAGTTCTTC. The V and J genes are TRBV27 and TRBJ2-1; 12 bases agree with TRBD2. V dropped 6 bases and J dropped 1; count of bases not matched to a gene: 7. Per germline, CDR1 MNHEY and CDR2 SMNVEV (reference sequence). The CDR3 is 17 residues long.

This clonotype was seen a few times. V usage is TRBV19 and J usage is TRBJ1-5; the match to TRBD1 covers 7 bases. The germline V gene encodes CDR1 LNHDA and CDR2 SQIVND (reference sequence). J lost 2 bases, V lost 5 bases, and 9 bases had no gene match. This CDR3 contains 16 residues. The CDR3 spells CASSAAVGQRNQPQHF. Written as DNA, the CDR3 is TGTGCCAGTAGTGCCGCGGTGGGACAGCGCAATCAGCCCCAGCATTTT.

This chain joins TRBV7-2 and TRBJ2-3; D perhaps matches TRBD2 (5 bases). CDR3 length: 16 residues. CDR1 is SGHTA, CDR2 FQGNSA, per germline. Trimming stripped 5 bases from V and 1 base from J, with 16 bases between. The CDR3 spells CASSQSPGSGTDTQYF. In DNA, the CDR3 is TGTGCCAGCAGCCAATCGCCGGGAAGTGGCACAGATACGCAGTATTTT. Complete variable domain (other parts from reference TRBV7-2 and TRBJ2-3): GAGVSQSPSNKVTEKGKDVELRCDPISGHTALYWYRQSLGQGLEFLIYFQGNSAPDKSGLPSDRFSAERTGGSVSTLTIQRTQQEDSAVYLCASSQSPGSGTDTQYFGPGTRLTVL.

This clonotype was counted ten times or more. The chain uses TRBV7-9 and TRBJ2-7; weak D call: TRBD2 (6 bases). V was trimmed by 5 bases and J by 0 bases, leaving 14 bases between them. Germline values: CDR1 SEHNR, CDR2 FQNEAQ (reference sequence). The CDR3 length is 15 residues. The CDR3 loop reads CASSPLGGSSYEQYF. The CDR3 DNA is TGTGCCAGCAGCCCTCTGGGAGGAAGCTCCTACGAGCAGTACTTC. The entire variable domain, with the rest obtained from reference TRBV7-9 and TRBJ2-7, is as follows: DTGVSQNPRHKITKRGQNVTFRCDPISEHNRLYWYRQTLGQGPEFLTYFQNEAQLEKSRLLSDRFSAERPKGSFSTLEIQRTEQGDSAMYLCASSPLGGSSYEQYFGPGTRLTVT.

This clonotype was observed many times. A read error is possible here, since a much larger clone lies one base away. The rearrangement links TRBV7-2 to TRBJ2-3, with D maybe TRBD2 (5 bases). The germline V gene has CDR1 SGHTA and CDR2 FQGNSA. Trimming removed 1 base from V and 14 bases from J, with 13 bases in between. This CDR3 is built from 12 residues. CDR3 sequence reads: CASSLGPGELYF. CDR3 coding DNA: TGTGCCAGCAGCTTAGGTCCCGGGGAGCTGTATTTT.

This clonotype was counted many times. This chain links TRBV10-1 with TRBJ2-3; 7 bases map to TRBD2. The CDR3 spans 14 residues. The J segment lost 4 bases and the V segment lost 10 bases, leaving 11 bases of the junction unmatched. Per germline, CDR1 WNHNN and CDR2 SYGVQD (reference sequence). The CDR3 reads CATAAAGSADTQYF. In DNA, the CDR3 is TGCGCCACCGCGGCAGCGGGGAGCGCAGATACGCAGTATTTT.

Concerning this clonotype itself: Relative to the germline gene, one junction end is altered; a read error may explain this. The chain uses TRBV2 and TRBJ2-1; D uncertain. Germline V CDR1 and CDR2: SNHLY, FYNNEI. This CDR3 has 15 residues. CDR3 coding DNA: TGTGCCAGCAGTGAAAATACAGCGAAAAATTCACCCCTCCACTTC. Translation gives CASSENTAKNSPLHF. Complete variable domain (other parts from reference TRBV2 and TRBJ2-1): EPEVTQTPSHQVTQMGQEVILRCVPISNHLYFYWYRQILGQKVEFLVSFYNNEISEKSEIFDDQFSVERPDGSNFTLKIRSTKLEDSAMYFCASSENTAKNSPLHFGPGTRLTVL.